This T cell receptor (beta chain) was identified in a study of cytomegalovirus exposure and HLA in healthy donors (dated by TCRdb to about 2017). With respect to the entire study: An earlier analysis of fewer than 750 of the donors reported 250 to 300 Gb of sequence data and about 120 million unique TCR beta sequences obtained from about 200 million T cells. An early release that covered several hundred HLA-typed donors contained 300 to 350 gigabases of sequencing data and 65 million to 100 million unique TCR sequences. Among the roughly 400 genotyped donors, around 81% belonged to the genetic ancestry cluster associated with self-reported Caucasian donors. The study aimed to test whether signatures of past pathogen exposure could be identified by cataloging public T cell receptors. Using immunosequencing, the study profiled T cell repertoires from 640 or so subjects and related those repertoires to cytomegalovirus serostatus. Besides the first cohort of about 730 subjects, a separate validation cohort made up of 95 to 150 different subjects was used. High-throughput TCR immunosequencing, statistical association of individual TCRs with disease status, and machine learning were combined to predict cytomegalovirus infection status. A later analysis re-analyzed previously published TCR beta repertoires from 650 to 800 donors and added high-resolution HLA genotyping to study TCR occurrence patterns. Rather than drawing on any new phenotypic data, the later analysis identified candidate immune exposures from TCR beta sequences and the way those sequences occurred across donors. An earlier analysis of around 640 of the donors used high-throughput TCR beta sequencing to judge whether each TCR beta V gene segment behaved as functional or pseudogenic. Alongside the repertoire data, information on donor age, sex, ethnicity and CMV serostatus was compiled. In a later genetic analysis, genome-wide SNP genotypes for about three fifths of the roughly 670 donors were used, and that subset was treated as a discovery cohort. Every repertoire in the discovery cohort had been generated on one and the same sequencing platform. Both class I and class II loci were covered by HLA typing, at four-digit resolution. The number of typed donors differed by locus: about 629-630 for A, B, C, DRB1 and DQB1; roughly 510 for DQA1; around 610 for DPA1; and 400 to 480 for DPB1. A handful of DR-DQ haplotypes were treated as single units for association and clustering because of strong linkage in the cohort. Among 300 to 500 genotyped donors of the cohort, an average of roughly 230,000 unique TCR beta nucleotide sequences was sequenced per donor, of which 15% to 20% were non-productive.

The research as a whole found: In both the original and validation cohorts, the classifier was reported to diagnose cytomegalovirus status with high specificity and sensitivity. When HLA alleles, especially DR and DQ, strongly co-occurred, attributing TCR associations to individual alleles was difficult. Specific HLA alleles were associated with 16,951 TCR beta sequences at a false discovery rate of 0.05 in a later analysis. The study gave a list of under 200 TCR beta chains associated with cytomegalovirus. A later analysis found that TCR association rates varied across HLA loci, with DRB1 alleles showing the most associated TCRs and HLA-C alleles the fewest. In a later analysis, HLA-associated TCR beta chains were found to be more clonally expanded and to have lower generation probabilities than equally common non-associated chains. A further reported finding was that TCR beta sequences accurately predicted the HLA-A and HLA-B alleles for most subjects in the first cohort. Correlated functional status among segregating V segments might be attributable to linkage disequilibrium, but an unknown experimental factor could not be ruled out. Because counts were too low, approximately 15 rarely observed V segments, including chromosome 9 orphons, were excluded from the earlier analysis of about 500 of the donors. It was suggested by the authors that the approach could potentially be generalized to other disease states and immunological phenotypes. A few of the identified cytomegalovirus-associated TCR beta chains were confirmed in vitro to be specific for cytomegalovirus antigens. A later analysis reported that several top co-occurrence clusters appeared linked to parvovirus B19, influenza, CMV and Epstein-Barr virus. Compared with the roughly 670-donor mean, donors in an Asian-associated ancestry cluster had fewer N-insertions in productive TCRs, according to a later genetic analysis. HLA typing was unavailable for some donors at each locus, so association tests used only the typed subset. A later genetic analysis associated a missense DCLRE1C variant with V-gene and J-gene trimming of TCR beta chains, and an independent cohort replicated the association. CMV serostatus was the only immune exposure information available for the cohort. Most TCR sequences were seen in very few donors, while some public TCRs were found in many individuals. A cluster of highly shared sequence variants was judged likely to be a technical artifact of the sequencing pipeline. Most CMV-associated TCR beta chains appeared to be HLA-restricted in a later analysis, and the HLA associations seemed to be driven largely by CMV exposure. Broadly in line with IMGT annotations, most TCR beta V segments showed up in productive rearrangements about 87% or about 30% of the time in an earlier analysis of several hundred of the donors. Presence/absence analyses assumed roughly uniform sequencing depth across donors, an assumption that may not hold. This cohort had only TCR beta chains sequenced, and the lack of alpha or paired-chain data limited which features could be detected.

This clone was counted only a few times. Its antigen specificity is not known. Per-nucleotide qualities are absent, and no much larger clonotype sits a single base away. The cohort was made up of under 800 healthy bone marrow donors. All cohort members were sampled while nominally healthy, although unrecorded immune exposures were likely present. The donor was CMV seronegative and belonged to the group of around 400 seronegative cohort members. A peripheral blood sample was collected from each donor, and TCR beta sequencing was performed on peripheral blood mononuclear cells. Genomic DNA extraction from the blood cell samples was performed with the Qiagen DNeasy Blood Extraction Kit. Library construction relied on the immunoSEQ multiplex PCR assay. For the multiplex PCR, a mixture combining 60 forward primers for TCR Vbeta segments and 13 reverse primers for TCR Jbeta segments was used. The CDR3 region of rearranged TCR beta genes was amplified from genomic DNA by a multiplex PCR assay. On the Illumina HiSeq System, the amplified TCR beta libraries were sequenced as 87-base-pair reads. As for how the authors treated the data: A later analysis tallied 80 million to 95 million unique TCR beta chains across the 700 or so repertoires, and about 10 million of those chains were shared by two or more donors. To remove PCR and sequencing errors, raw reads were error-corrected and collapsed into unique sequences using a nearest-neighbor algorithm that merged closely related sequences. CDR3 sequences were aligned to IMGT reference sequences to assign V, D and J gene segments. For a sequence to be retained, a match of at least six nucleotides was required to both a V gene segment and a J gene segment. Rearrangements were classified as productive when the CDR3 lacked stop codons and remained in frame with V and J, and all other rearrangements were classified as non-productive. Following IMGT convention, CDR3 was defined as the stretch from the second conserved V-encoded cysteine to the conserved J-encoded phenylalanine. In an earlier analysis of approximately 590 of the donors, sequences lacking an unambiguous match to a single V gene segment were excluded. An earlier analysis of fewer than 750 of the donors called V segments functional above 56.7% productive rearrangements and segregating when the between-donor standard deviation exceeded 5%. To diagnose cytomegalovirus status from the catalog of TCR beta chain sequences, a statistical classification framework was built. In a later analysis, TCR nucleotide sequences were compared against IMGT/GENE-DB human TR gene sequences so that V and J genes could be assigned. The TCRdist pipeline was used in a later analysis to assign CDR3 sequences and most-parsimonious VDJ recombination scenarios. In a later analysis, each TCR beta chain was defined by its CDR3 amino acid sequence together with its V-gene family, and reads lacking a unique V-gene family were excluded. As a way to deal with suspected cross-contamination and a sequencing artifact, a later analysis dropped under 600 nucleotide sequences that were highly shared and had low generation probability. A later analysis calculated a clonal expansion index for each public chain from normalized within-repertoire ranks of inferred template counts. In a later analysis, generation probabilities were computed using a VDJ recombination model fitted to out-of-frame rearrangements, and the results were checked against IGoR. Hypergeometric tests were used in a later analysis to score TCR-TCR, TCR-HLA and TCR-CMV co-occurrence, with a repertoire-size bias correction applied to the TCR pairs. A later analysis estimated false discovery rates by permuting HLA or CMV assignments 20 times. In a later analysis, co-occurring TCRs were grouped using DBSCAN, with TCRdist sequence similarity added in when clustering inside HLA-allele-positive subsets. Co-occurrence clustering excluded repertoires with fewer than 30,000 or more than 120,000 public chains, plus five with anomalous nucleotide sharing. What TCRdb holds here is the immuneACCESS table cut down to in-frame rearrangements. Part of the clones is not present; checked against another copy, under half of the missing clones reflect an unresolved V gene, and the others are unexplained. The V and J calls and the clone size are those of that table, but D and trimming were determined from the DNA. The sample has about 150,000 clones on record, 80% to 90% of them singletons. Roughly 2.3% of the sample is in the top ten clones.

The sequence was collected from a woman in her late teens or twenties in good health and CMV-seronegative. Sequenced input: PBMCs.

The CDR3 loop reads CASSSSGSDEQYF. The bases are TGTGCCAGCAGTTCCTCAGGGAGCGACGAGCAGTACTTC. This chain joins TRBV6-5 to TRBJ2-7; the D match is possibly TRBD1 or TRBD2, with 5 bases aligned in each. The CDR3 has 13 amino acids, counting the end cysteine and phenylalanine. The sequence is cut down to CDR3 DNA, 39 bases in frame from base 1. Deletion took 4 bases off V and 5 bases off J, with a span of 12 bases between the germline ends. CDR1 and CDR2, per the germline V gene, are MNHEY and SVGAGI.